This T cell receptor beta chain is drawn from a study of shared clonotypes between healthy human individuals. The trim removed 0 bases at V and 8 bases at J, leaving 5 bases unmatched. The CDR3 loop spans 15 amino acids. Germline assignment: CDR1 SGHDT and CDR2 YYEEEE. Genomic DNA for unsorted samples was obtained from about 90 million PBMCs. Some clones are missing from TCRdb's copy, which holds only in-frame ones; the method was immunoSEQ multiplex PCR. The repertoire holds more than 400,000 clones, with around four fifths as singletons. This chain uses TRBV5-6 with TRBJ2-1, with 10 bases matching TRBD2. The specimen sequenced was PBMCs. The receptor's source is a woman in her forties in good health. Some clones in this sample may be carry-over from other donors' samples. The CDR3 DNA sequence: TGTGCCAGCAGCTTGGTTTCTAGCGGGAGTCATGAGCAGTTCTTC. Amino acids: CASSLVSSGSHEQFF.